Given below is one T cell receptor (beta chain) in context. Its antigen remains unidentified. The source of the sample is a study of OX40 agonist ivuxolimab in advanced cancers. Study-wide results and caveats: The mean number of expanded clones was higher in CD8+ T cells than in CD4+.

Data came from immunoSEQ multiplex PCR; TCRdb stores just in-frame clones and leaves some out. The sample holds 20,000 to 30,000 clones, more than 80% seen once. Source: CD4+ or CD8+ T cells sorted from blood, taken in a trial of the OX40 agonist ivuxolimab. The receptor comes from an adult with an advanced solid tumor such as melanoma, head and neck, liver or kidney cancer.

The CDR3 is CASSDRGGGDYEQYF. The CDR3 DNA is TGTGCCAGCAGTGATCGGGGAGGGGGGGACTACGAGCAGTACTTC. The chain has TRBV7-9 and TRBJ2-7, with D possibly TRBD2 on 7 matching bases. The germline gives CDR1 SEHNR, CDR2 FQNEAQ (reference sequence). This CDR3 spans 15 amino acids. V was trimmed by 6 bases and J by 3 bases, leaving 18 bases between them.